These T cell receptor beta chains were read from a single sample in a study of T-cell reconstitution after alpha-beta-depleted transplantation in children. TCRdb itself ran the PCR reads through MiXCR, one entry per CDR3 protein. The sample holds around 700,000 distinct CDR3 sequences, about 12% seen once. The material was PBMCs, obtained before TCRalphabeta/CD19-depleted stem cell transplant. These receptors came from a girl aged 2-9 years with congenital amegakaryocytic thrombocytopenia, due to receive a stem cell transplant. CDR3s include the opening cysteine and the closing phenylalanine or tryptophan.

j_call: TRBJ1-2
v_call: TRBV29-1
cdr3_aa: CSVESSNQGALNYGYTF

j_call: TRBJ2-7
v_call: TRBV27
cdr3_aa: CASSVSGTGSYEQYF

j_call: TRBJ2-5
v_call: TRBV20-1
cdr3_aa: CSAGTSGRTQYF

j_call: TRBJ2-5
v_call: TRBV7-8
cdr3_aa: CASSYRAVETQYF

j_call: TRBJ2-1
v_call: TRBV20-1
cdr3_aa: CSASLLAGEYNEQFF

j_call: TRBJ2-3
v_call: TRBV20-1
cdr3_aa: CSAWTSGRAELTQYF

j_call: TRBJ2-5
v_call: TRBV18
cdr3_aa: CASSPWSGETQYF

j_call: TRBJ1-2
v_call: TRBV3-1
cdr3_aa: CASCQVPGQGSNYGYTF

j_call: TRBJ2-3
v_call: TRBV5-1
cdr3_aa: CASSLDRGPPTDTQYF

j_call: TRBJ2-1
v_call: TRBV27
cdr3_aa: CASSPRLAGIFF

j_call: TRBJ2-7
v_call: TRBV29-1
cdr3_aa: CSAGGTSTYEQYF

j_call: TRBJ2-1
v_call: TRBV18
cdr3_aa: CASFKQGAGNEQFF

j_call: TRBJ2-1
v_call: TRBV7-6
cdr3_aa: CASSLGSGSGNEQFF

j_call: TRBJ1-3
v_call: TRBV18
cdr3_aa: CASSKEASGNTIYF

j_call: TRBJ2-1
v_call: TRBV7-2
cdr3_aa: CASSFLLGGEQFF

j_call: TRBJ2-5
v_call: TRBV29-1
cdr3_aa: CSVDGARVRGETQYF

j_call: TRBJ2-7
v_call: TRBV18
cdr3_aa: CASSFGWGGYYEQYF

j_call: TRBJ2-7
v_call: TRBV12-3/TRBV12-4
cdr3_aa: CASASGFYEQYF

j_call: TRBJ2-2
v_call: TRBV6-6
cdr3_aa: CAIRDTNTGELFF

j_call: TRBJ2-2
v_call: TRBV7-2
cdr3_aa: CASSFLGGRTTGELFF

j_call: TRBJ2-1
v_call: TRBV12-5
cdr3_aa: CASGLTPRDRRYNEQFF

j_call: TRBJ2-5
v_call: TRBV7-9
cdr3_aa: CASRATKQETQYF

j_call: TRBJ2-5
v_call: TRBV5-1
cdr3_aa: CASSPQIGETQYF

j_call: TRBJ2-3
v_call: TRBV27
cdr3_aa: CATKHRLGTDTQYF

j_call: TRBJ2-7
v_call: TRBV12-3/TRBV12-4
cdr3_aa: CASSPTLAGSVYEQYF

j_call: TRBJ2-1
v_call: TRBV14
cdr3_aa: CASSRVSGGYNEQFF

j_call: TRBJ2-5
v_call: TRBV6-1
cdr3_aa: CASSEGYGLQETQYF

j_call: TRBJ2-1
v_call: TRBV4-1
cdr3_aa: CASSQVGGGLAGDEQFF